This entry lists 18 T cell receptor beta chains sequenced from one sample in a study of PD-L1 blockade in urothelial cancer. Profiling relied on immunoSEQ multiplex PCR, and the TCRdb table lists in-frame clones only, not all of them. The table shows about 50,000 clones, with around 90% occurring only once. The sample in question was PBMCs, obtained around atezolizumab (anti-PD-L1) treatment. These receptors were collected from a man aged 60-69 years with urothelial cancer.

This chain uses TRBV28 with TRBJ2-7, with D possibly TRBD1 on 6 matching bases. Per germline, CDR1 MDHEN and CDR2 SYDVKM. V lost 7 bases and J lost 1, with 14 bases in between. The CDR3 spans 14 residues. The CDR3 region has the DNA TGTGCCAGCATTAGGGCAGGGGTGTCCTACGAGCAGTACTTC. It specifies CASIRAGVSYEQYF.

The chain has TRBV6-1 and TRBJ2-3; 9 bases agree with TRBD1. Germline CDR1 reads MNHNS; CDR2 reads SASEGT. CDR3 size: 13 residues. DNA of the CDR3: TGTGGAGCTCGGGACAGGGGCACAGATACGCAGTATTTT. Translation: CGARDRGTDTQYF.

The chain couples TRBV6-6 to TRBJ2-2, with TRBD1 identical over 9 bases. Trimming at V came to 5 bases and at J to 5 bases, leaving 6 bases not matched to a gene. The CDR3 covers 15 residues. CDR1 MNHNY and CDR2 SVGAGI come from the germline V gene (reference sequence). The CDR3 DNA sequence: TGTGCCAGCAGTCCAGACAGGGGGACAACCGGGGAGCTGTTTTTT. It encodes CASSPDRGTTGELFF.

The chain employs TRBV5-1 and TRBJ1-4; TRBD1 matches at 9 bases. CDR3 length: 15 amino acids. From germline, CDR1 is SGHRS and CDR2 YFSETQ. Trimming took 0 bases from V and 7 from J; bases not matched to a gene: 4. The CDR3 coding sequence is TGCGCCAGCAGCTTGGCGGGACAGGGAAGTGAAAAACTGTTTTTT. This translates into CASSLAGQGSEKLFF.

This chain uses TRBV18 with TRBJ1-6; the match to TRBD1 covers 7 bases. CDR1 and CDR2 (germline): KGHSH, LQKENI. Unmatched junction bases numbered 8, after V lost 3 bases and J lost 6 bases. This CDR3 has 16 residues. DNA for the CDR3: TGTGCCAGCTCACCCACCCCCCAGGGGGGTAATTCACCCCTCCACTTT. It is translated as CASSPTPQGGNSPLHF.

The rearrangement links TRBV29-1 to TRBJ2-2, with D possibly matching TRBD2 (5 bases). Germline CDR1 and CDR2: SQVTM and ANQGSEA. The V and J ends lost 4 bases and 5 bases respectively, with 8 bases between them. This CDR3 has 12 residues. CDR3 sequence: CSVVEGTGELFF. The CDR3, as DNA: TGCAGCGTTGTCGAGGGAACCGGGGAGCTGTTTTTT.

The chain recombines TRBV19 with TRBJ2-5; D gene ambiguous. V was clipped by 3 bases and J by 3 bases, with 11 bases between them. The CDR3 consists of 14 residues. The germline gives CDR1 LNHDA, CDR2 SQIVND (reference sequence). The CDR3 reads CASSIPGRKETQYF. The CDR3 DNA follows: TGTGCCAGTAGTATTCCCGGCAGGAAAGAGACCCAGTACTTC.

CDR3 coding DNA: TGCGCCAGCAGCTTGGCCATAGGGGGTCGGGAACTGTTTTTT. The encoded protein is CASSLAIGGRELFF. The chain carries TRBV5-1 and TRBJ1-4; TRBD1 might be the D (6 bases). With 0 bases removed from V and 12 bases from J, the gap between germline ends came to 15 bases. CDR1 SGHRS and CDR2 YFSETQ come from the germline V gene. The CDR3 contains 14 residues.

The V and J genes are TRBV6-5 and TRBJ2-5, with D possibly TRBD1 on 5 matching bases. Germline CDR1 MNHEY, CDR2 SVGAGI. Trimming stripped 0 bases from V and 7 bases from J, with 12 bases between. The CDR3 loop spans 14 amino acids. CDR3 region: CASSYSISRGTQYF. In DNA, the CDR3 is TGTGCCAGCAGTTACTCGATATCAAGGGGGACCCAGTACTTC.

This clone was seen only a few times. The chain recombines TRBV2 with TRBJ2-2, with TRBD2 identical over 8 bases. Trimming removed 6 bases from V and 4 bases from J; junction bases left unmatched: 7. The germline CDR1 and CDR2 sequences are SNHLY and FYNNEI. The CDR3 covers 15 residues. DNA for the CDR3: TGTGCCAGCAGCCCAGAGCGGGGGCGCACCGGGGAGCTGTTTTTT. Its protein product is CASSPERGRTGELFF. The full variable domain, its missing parts supplied by reference TRBV2 and TRBJ2-2, is EPEVTQTPSHQVTQMGQEVILRCVPISNHLYFYWYRQILGQKVEFLVSFYNNEISEKSEIFDDQFSVERPDGSNFTLKIRSTKLEDSAMYFCASSPERGRTGELFFGEGSRLTVL.

The chain links TRBV5-1 to TRBJ1-6, with D hard to call. The germline V gene encodes CDR1 SGHRS and CDR2 YFSETQ. V was pared by 3 bases and J by 10 bases, with 8 bases between. The CDR3 contains 12 residues. CDR3 sequence: CASSSDGSPLHF. The DNA for the CDR3 is TGCGCCAGCAGCTCCGACGGGTCACCCCTCCACTTT.

The chain combines TRBV29-1 with TRBJ1-1; no firm D call. Trimming left V 6 bases short and J 7 bases short, with 12 bases between. Looked up from germline, CDR1 is SQVTM and CDR2 is ANQGSEA. The CDR3 length is 11 residues. The DNA for the CDR3 is TGCAGCGTCGGTTTTAGGAGTGAAGCTTTCTTT. This codes for CSVGFRSEAFF.

V and J are TRBV7-3 and TRBJ1-1; the D gene is possibly TRBD1 (6 bases). The V end was cut by 3 bases, the J end by 7 bases, with 15 bases between. Germline V gives CDR1 SGHTA, CDR2 FQGTGA. CDR3 size: 14 residues. CDR3 in amino acids: CASSFQGMGSEAFF. The CDR3 DNA reads as TGTGCCAGCAGCTTTCAGGGGATGGGAAGTGAAGCTTTCTTT. Full variable domain (remainder filled in from reference TRBV7-3 and TRBJ1-1): GAGVSQTPSNKVTEKGKYVELRCDPISGHTALYWYRQSLGQGPEFLIYFQGTGAADDSGLPNDRFFAVRPEGSVSTLKIQRTERGDSAVYLCASSFQGMGSEAFFGQGTRLTVV.

The rearrangement uses TRBV2 and TRBJ2-5; 7 bases line up with TRBD1. With V trimmed by 7 bases and J by 1 base, 6 bases remained unmatched. This CDR3 region has 14 residues. Germline V CDR1 and CDR2: SNHLY, FYNNEI. CDR3 DNA sequence: TGTGCCAGCAAGCAACAGGGGTCCCAAGAGACCCAGTACTTC. Translated, it gives CASKQQGSQETQYF.

The V gene is TRBV29-1, the J gene TRBJ1-5, with TRBD1 matching over 7 bases. The ends lost 7 bases at V and 5 bases at J; junction bases unmatched: 5. Germline V CDR1 and CDR2: SQVTM, ANQGSEA. The CDR3 is 12 amino acids. The CDR3 sequence: CSARQGDQPQHF. The CDR3 bases are TGCAGCGCCAGACAGGGTGATCAGCCCCAGCATTTT.

The chain carries TRBV6-4 and TRBJ2-1; 11 bases fit TRBD2. Germline CDR1 is MRHNA and CDR2 is SNTAGT. Germline trimming cut 5 bases from V and 4 bases from J; bases unmatched to any gene: 1. The CDR3 has 14 amino acids. The CDR3 coding sequence is TGTGCCAGCAGTACTAGCGGGGGATACAATGAGCAGTTCTTC. This translates into CASSTSGGYNEQFF.

V usage is TRBV27 and J usage is TRBJ1-1, with D perhaps TRBD1 (5 bases). Germline-derived CDR1 and CDR2 are MNHEY and SMNVEV (reference sequence). V gave up 4 bases and J gave up 1 base, with 10 bases separating them. There are 14 residues in the CDR3. The CDR3 protein is CASSSGMPNTEAFF. The CDR3 nucleotides are TGTGCCAGCAGTTCAGGGATGCCGAACACTGAAGCTTTCTTT.

This clone occurred a few times. The gene calls are TRBV2 and TRBJ2-7, with TRBD1 matching over 7 bases. The CDR3 is made up of 12 amino acids. V dropped 6 bases and J dropped 4; count of bases not matched to a gene: 3. Germline assignment: CDR1 SNHLY and CDR2 FYNNEI. The CDR3 reads CASSKGAYEQYF. CDR3 DNA sequence: TGTGCCAGCAGCAAGGGGGCTTACGAGCAGTACTTC. Filled out from reference TRBV2 and TRBJ2-7, the complete variable domain reads EPEVTQTPSHQVTQMGQEVILRCVPISNHLYFYWYRQILGQKVEFLVSFYNNEISEKSEIFDDQFSVERPDGSNFTLKIRSTKLEDSAMYFCASSKGAYEQYFGPGTRLTVT.